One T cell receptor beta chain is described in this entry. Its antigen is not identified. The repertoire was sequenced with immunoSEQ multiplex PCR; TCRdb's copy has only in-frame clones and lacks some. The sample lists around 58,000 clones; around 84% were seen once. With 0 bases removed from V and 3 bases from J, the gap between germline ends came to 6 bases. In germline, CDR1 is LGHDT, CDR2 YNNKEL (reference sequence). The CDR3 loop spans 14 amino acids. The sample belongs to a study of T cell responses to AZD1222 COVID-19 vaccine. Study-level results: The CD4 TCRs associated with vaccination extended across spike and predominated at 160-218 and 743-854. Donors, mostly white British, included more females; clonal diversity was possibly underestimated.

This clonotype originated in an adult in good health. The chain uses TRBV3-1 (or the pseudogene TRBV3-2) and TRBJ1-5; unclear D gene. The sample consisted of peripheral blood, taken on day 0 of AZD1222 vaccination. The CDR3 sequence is CASSQDRINQPQHF. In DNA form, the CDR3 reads TGTGCCAGCAGCCAAGATCGGATCAATCAGCCCCAGCATTTT.